A single sample gave rise to the 15 T cell receptor beta chains below, sequenced in a study of T cell responses to AZD1222 COVID-19 vaccine. This table comes from immunoSEQ multiplex PCR, and its TCRdb copy is limited to in-frame clones, with some not included. The table has about 100,000 clones, about nine tenths seen once. The material sequenced was peripheral blood, taken on day 0 of MenACWY control vaccination. Receptors originate from an adult in good health.

The rearrangement links TRBV6-1 to TRBJ1-1; perhaps TRBD1 as D (6 bases). Trimming shortened V by 3 bases and J by 4 bases, and 12 bases separated the two germline ends. Germline V gene data show CDR1 as MNHNS and CDR2 as SASEGT. There are 14 residues in the CDR3. CDR3 coding DNA: TGTGCCAGCAGTGATATTCCAGGGGCCACTGAAGCTTTCTTT. This translates into CASSDIPGATEAFF.

The J gene is TRBJ1-1, the V gene TRBV3-1 (or the pseudogene TRBV3-2), with D hard to call. Between the trimmed V and J ends, which lost 1 base and 3 bases, there was a span of 6 bases. The CDR3 has 13 residues. Germline V gene lookup returns CDR1 LGHDT and CDR2 YNNKEL (reference sequence). The DNA of the CDR3 is TGTGCCAGCAGCCAAGGAGAGTACACTGAAGCTTTCTTT. Translation gives CASSQGEYTEAFF.

V and J are TRBV6-1 and TRBJ1-1, with D tentatively TRBD1 (5 bases). The CDR3 loop spans 15 amino acids. Trimming cost V 3 bases and J 2 bases, with 13 bases left between them. Per the germline V gene, CDR1 is MNHNS and CDR2 is SASEGT. The CDR3 coding sequence is TGTGCCAGCAGTGATTTCGGGACTTTAAACACTGAAGCTTTCTTT. Its translation: CASSDFGTLNTEAFF.

The chain joins TRBV3-1 (or the pseudogene TRBV3-2) to TRBJ2-2; 8 nucleotides agree with TRBD2. J gave up 1 base and V 1 base, and 8 bases lay outside the gene matches. The CDR3 sequence is 18 residues long. The germline gives CDR1 LGHDT, CDR2 YNNKEL (reference sequence). The CDR3 region has the DNA TGTGCCAGCAGCCAAGCACTGGGAGCGGGGGTGAACACCGGGGAGCTGTTTTTT. Translating gives CASSQALGAGVNTGELFF.

The V and J genes are TRBV2 and TRBJ2-1; 7 bases line up with TRBD1. CDR1 and CDR2 from the germline V gene are SNHLY and FYNNEI. This CDR3 region has 13 residues. After removal of 7 bases from V and 4 bases from J, the junction contained 4 bases not matched to a gene. The CDR3 loop is CASIRGQYNEQFF. DNA for the CDR3: TGTGCCAGCATAAGGGGGCAGTACAATGAGCAGTTCTTC.

As DNA, the CDR3 is TGTGCCAGCAGCTTGGGGGGGGCTAGCACAGATACGCAGTATTTT. This encodes CASSLGGASTDTQYF. The J gene is TRBJ2-3, the V gene TRBV5-4; either TRBD1 or TRBD2 may supply D (6 bases each). The germline gives CDR1 SGHNT, CDR2 YYREEE (reference sequence). Deletions cut 0 bases from V and 0 bases from J, with 8 bases between. This CDR3 has 15 amino acids.

The V gene is TRBV4-1, the J gene TRBJ2-7; D assignment may be TRBD1 or TRBD2 (6 bases each). CDR1 is MGHRA and CDR2 is YSYEKL in the germline V gene. The CDR3 spans 15 residues. Trimming took off 0 bases at V and 5 bases at J, with 14 bases between the two ends. This chain's CDR3 is CASSQDSGAVDEQYF. For the CDR3, the DNA is TGCGCCAGCAGCCAAGATTCGGGGGCTGTCGACGAGCAGTACTTC.

This rearrangement joins TRBV28 to TRBJ2-3; TRBD1 aligns across 9 bases. CDR3 length: 14 residues. Germline V lookup: CDR1 MDHEN, CDR2 SYDVKM. The V segment lost 7 bases and the J segment 2 bases; nucleotides outside the gene matches: 4. CDR3 sequence (DNA): TGTGCCAGCATTACAGGGGGCAACACAGATACGCAGTATTTT. Its protein is CASITGGNTDTQYF.

V gene TRBV5-4 combines with J gene TRBJ1-1; the D gene is possibly TRBD1 (5 bases). CDR1 SGHNT and CDR2 YYREEE come from the germline V gene (reference sequence). Trimming removed 4 bases at V and 0 bases at J, with 19 bases between. This CDR3 is 17 amino acids long. Written as DNA, the CDR3 is TGTGCCAGCAGCCCAAGTTCCGGACAACCCATGAACACTGAAGCTTTCTTT. Translated, it gives CASSPSSGQPMNTEAFF.

V and J are TRBV6-2 or TRBV6-3 and TRBJ2-1; TRBD2 matches 8 bases. V shed 4 bases, J shed 5 bases, and the junction held 10 bases outside the gene matches. CDR1 MNHEY and CDR2 SVGEGT come from the germline V gene. This CDR3 contains 16 residues. The CDR3 loop is CASSSLAGPIDNEQFF. CDR3 coding DNA: TGTGCCAGCAGTTCCTTAGCGGGGCCAATCGACAATGAGCAGTTCTTC.

This chain links TRBV27 with TRBJ1-1; 9 bases are shared with TRBD1. Germline assignment: CDR1 MNHEY and CDR2 SMNVEV (reference sequence). V gave up 7 bases and J gave up 4 bases; unmatched junction bases: 7. This CDR3 has 14 amino acids. CDR3 sequence: CASTTTQGATEAFF. CDR3 sequence (DNA): TGTGCCAGCACCACCACACAGGGGGCCACTGAAGCTTTCTTT.

This chain links TRBV6-6 with TRBJ1-1, with 10 bases lining up with TRBD1. The trim removed 7 bases at V and 2 bases at J, leaving 4 bases unmatched. The germline V gene has CDR1 MNHNY and CDR2 SVGAGI (reference sequence). The length of the CDR3 is 14 residues. CDR3: CASKDRGRNTEAFF. The CDR3 DNA is TGTGCCAGCAAAGACAGGGGGCGCAACACTGAAGCTTTCTTT.

The rearrangement links TRBV27 to TRBJ1-1; perhaps TRBD1 as D (6 bases). CDR1 MNHEY and CDR2 SMNVEV come from the germline V gene (reference sequence). Trimming pared 8 bases from V and 10 bases from J, leaving 17 bases between. CDR3 length equals 12 residues. This CDR3 reads CASGRGAPGAFF. The DNA of the CDR3 is TGTGCCAGCGGGAGGGGGGCTCCTGGAGCTTTCTTT.

This chain uses TRBV15 with TRBJ2-7; tentatively, D is TRBD1 (6 bases). Deletions cut 8 bases from V and 3 bases from J, with 14 bases between. The CDR3 runs to 13 residues. Germline assignment: CDR1 LNHNV and CDR2 YYDKDF (reference sequence). The CDR3 sequence is CATGPNRDYEQYF. The CDR3 nucleotides are TGTGCCACCGGACCGAACAGGGACTACGAGCAGTACTTC.

This chain uses TRBV11-2 with TRBJ2-7; D might be TRBD1 or TRBD2, each matching 5 bases. V gave up 4 bases and J gave up 13 bases, with 23 bases separating them. The CDR3 has 14 amino acids. CDR1 and CDR2 from the germline V gene are SGHAT and FQNNGV. The CDR3 nucleotides read TGTGCCAGCAGCTCATCGGGGCAAACGGGGAGATTCTACTTC. Amino acid sequence: CASSSSGQTGRFYF. Combining the CDR3 with reference TRBV11-2 and TRBJ2-7 gives the whole variable domain EAGVAQSPRYKIIEKRQSVAFWCNPISGHATLYWYQQILGQGPKLLIQFQNNGVVDDSQLPKDRFSAERLKGVDSTLKIQPAKLEDSAVYLCASSSSGQTGRFYFGPGTRLTVT.